A single T cell receptor beta chain is shown here with its context. This clone came up a few times. The antigen this receptor binds is unknown. Per-nucleotide qualities are absent, and no much larger clonotype sits a single base away. This entry belongs to a study of chemoradiotherapy in HPV16-positive cancers (dated by TCRdb to the early 2020s). For the wider study: Candidate HPV-specific T-cell clones and common TCR motifs were defined through functional T-cell assays on cells from a couple of HPV16-positive patients. Whether T-cell immunity against the HPV oncoproteins E6 and E7 changes during chemoradiotherapy and whether survival is affected by this immunity were examined in the study. TCR repertoires from 86 patients with HPV-related cancers were then used to track the candidate HPV-specific TCRs and motifs. The paper as a whole reports these results and caveats: Improved recurrence-free survival in HPV16-positive patients was associated with expansion of HPV-responsive T cells during chemoradiotherapy. Expansion of candidate HPV-specific clones and E7-related TCR motifs was observed in the tumor microenvironment during treatment, whereas no such expansion was observed for non-HPV-specific T cells. The functional definition of HPV-specific T cells was derived from only two HPV16-positive patients, and the survival association was reported for HPV16-positive patients.

Preparation of the library involved the immunoSEQ multiplex PCR assay. In TCRdb, the immuneACCESS table is reduced to in-frame sequences with V and J assigned. These tables do not hold every clone; where another copy was compared, an unresolved V gene accounts for under half, and the others remain unexplained. Counted in this sample were approximately 13,000 clones; roughly 70% of them appeared once. Clones ranked in the top ten supply 15% to 20% of the sample. Repertoires were sampled repeatedly over the course of chemoradiotherapy so that clonal expansion in the tumor microenvironment could be followed. The clonotype originates from a human donor with HPV-associated anogenital cancer. The specimen was obtained from a patient who underwent chemoradiotherapy.

The CDR3 protein: CASSPLGPSSGNTIYF. The sequence in DNA is TGTGCCAGCAGCCCCCTCGGTCCCAGCTCTGGAAACACCATATATTTT. The chain employs TRBV14 and TRBJ1-3; the D gene cannot be named for sure. V and J are truncated by 4 bases and 0 bases respectively, leaving an intervening sequence of 13 bases. Its CDR3 holds 16 amino acids, cysteine through phenylalanine. Only the CDR3 region is kept as DNA, spanning 48 bases read in frame from base 1. Via the germline V gene, CDR1 is SGHDN and CDR2 FVKESK.